The rows below give T cell receptor beta chains drawn from one sample of a study of identical twins. TCRdb recomputed calls from the 5' RACE reads with MiXCR, one row per CDR3 protein. The data hold about 220,000 distinct CDR3 sequences, with about 7.5% observed a single time. This sample was also put to use in a study of yellow fever vaccine responses in identical twins.

Sequenced material: CD8+ T cells sorted from blood. Receptors were obtained from a woman younger than 35 in good health. Both conserved end residues are trimmed from each CDR3. Some rows have no size entry. The others give once, few or many, or a class for an expanded clone.

v_gene,abundance,CDR3aa
TRBV4-2,-,ASSQETGPTMRAYGYT
TRBV25-1,few,ASEPGLYNEQF
TRBV10-3,few,AIQDGGGGYT
TRBV7-8,-,ASSSADRMNTEAF
TRBV6-1,-,ASAGGQGSELF
TRBV29-1,many,SVDTARVMNTEAF
TRBV4-1,few,ASRGLAGLYEQF
TRBV29-1,-,SVEHRSYGYT
TRBV20-1,many,SARDQPKRHSMYTQY
TRBV3-1,many,ASSQDLIAGVTDTQY
TRBV11-2,many,ASRVLGLGGDTQY